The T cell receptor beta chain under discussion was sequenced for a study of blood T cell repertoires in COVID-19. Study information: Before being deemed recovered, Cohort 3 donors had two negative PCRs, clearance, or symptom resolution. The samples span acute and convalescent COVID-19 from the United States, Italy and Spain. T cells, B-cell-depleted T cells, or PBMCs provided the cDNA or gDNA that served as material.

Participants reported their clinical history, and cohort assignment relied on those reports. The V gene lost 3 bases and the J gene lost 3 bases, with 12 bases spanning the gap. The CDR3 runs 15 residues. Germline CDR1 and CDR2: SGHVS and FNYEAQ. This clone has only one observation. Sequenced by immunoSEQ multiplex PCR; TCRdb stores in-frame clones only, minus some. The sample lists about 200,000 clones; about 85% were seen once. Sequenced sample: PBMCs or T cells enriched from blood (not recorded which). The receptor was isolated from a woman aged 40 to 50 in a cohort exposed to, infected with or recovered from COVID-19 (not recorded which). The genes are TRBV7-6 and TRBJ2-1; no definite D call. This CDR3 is CASSFDSAYYNEQFF. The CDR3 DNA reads TGTGCCAGCAGCTTCGACTCGGCTTACTACAATGAGCAGTTCTTC.